This paragraph covers one T cell receptor beta chain sequence. Its antigen is still unknown. Expressed TCRB transcripts were sequenced, since all the RNA that had been isolated was reverse transcribed. For naive, central memory and regulatory T cell samples, reads averaged around 3.5 million. The assay was immunoSEQ multiplex PCR, and TCRdb's table has in-frame clones only and misses some. Of over 700,000 clones listed, roughly 15% are singletons. This sample is drawn from a study of beta chain features in type 1 diabetes. The study's findings and limits: Significant though moderate, a shortening of TCRB CDR3s appeared in all four CD4+ subsets of Type 1 diabetes patients. Patients' naive, central memory and Treg TCRB repertoires seemed closer to one another than those of healthy donors.

Between the trimmed V and J ends, which lost 6 bases and 2 bases, there was a span of 16 bases. CDR3 length equals 16 residues. The germline gives CDR1 ENHRY, CDR2 SYGVKD. Sequencing was done on a sample of naive CD4+ T cells from blood. The chain is built from TRBV10-3 and TRBJ2-2, with D possibly called TRBD1 or TRBD2 (5 bases each). This receptor was identified in a woman between 18 and 30 years old in good health. CDR3 in amino acids: CAISPGPLQNTGELFF. In nucleotides, the CDR3 is TGTGCCATCAGCCCGGGACCTCTTCAAAACACCGGGGAGCTGTTTTTT.